Presented here are 24 T cell receptor beta chains from one specimen sequenced in a study of blood T cell repertoires in COVID-19. Sequenced by immunoSEQ multiplex PCR; TCRdb stores in-frame clones only, minus some. The table includes nearly 350,000 clones, around 83% detected once. The sequenced material came from peripheral blood. These receptors were collected from a young man with active or convalescent COVID-19.

The chain carries TRBV6-5 and TRBJ1-2; D remains ambiguous. The length of the CDR3 is 13 residues. CDR1 and CDR2 from the germline V gene are MNHEY and SVGAGI. Between the trimmed V and J ends, which lost 6 bases and 4 bases, there was a span of 12 bases. In nucleotides, the CDR3 is TGTGCCAGCAGCCTTCGGAGCGGCTATGGCTACACCTTC. Encoded protein: CASSLRSGYGYTF.

The chain is built from TRBV30 and TRBJ1-5, with 7 positions matching TRBD1. Germline trimming cut 8 bases from V and 4 bases from J; bases unmatched to any gene: 8. Germline CDR1 reads GTSNPN; CDR2 reads SVGIG (reference sequence). The CDR3 runs 13 residues. In DNA form, the CDR3 reads TGTGCCGTTCGACAGGGTGGGAATCAGCCCCAGCATTTT. This sequence encodes CAVRQGGNQPQHF.

This clone was observed a handful of times. V usage is TRBV9 and J usage is TRBJ1-1; 8 bases fit TRBD1. V trimming: 4 bases; J trimming: 1 base; junction bases outside the gene matches: 3. Germline V gives CDR1 SGDLS, CDR2 YYNGEE. The CDR3 consists of 14 residues. The CDR3 is CASSTQGANTEAFF. The CDR3 nucleotides are TGTGCCAGCAGCACCCAGGGGGCGAACACTGAAGCTTTCTTT.

The gene calls are TRBV30 and TRBJ1-5, with a tentative D call TRBD1 (5 bases). V shed 4 bases and J shed 0 bases, with 7 bases lying between them. From germline, CDR1 is GTSNPN and CDR2 SVGIG (reference sequence). The CDR3 totals 13 residues. The CDR3 region is CAWTQGSNQPQHF. CDR3 sequence (DNA): TGTGCCTGGACCCAGGGTAGCAATCAGCCCCAGCATTTT.

The chain is built from TRBV4-2 and TRBJ2-3, with 7 bases lining up with TRBD1. CDR1 is LGHNA and CDR2 is YNFKEQ in the germline V gene. V trimming: 4 bases; J trimming: 0 bases; junction bases outside the gene matches: 4. The CDR3 is made up of 15 amino acids. CDR3 DNA: TGTGCCAGCAGCCGAGGGACAGCTAGCACAGATACGCAGTATTTT. Translating gives CASSRGTASTDTQYF.

The chain combines TRBV6-5 with TRBJ2-7, with 8 positions matching TRBD1. This CDR3 region has 15 residues. After removal of 6 bases from V and 5 bases from J, the junction contained 12 bases not matched to a gene. Per germline, CDR1 MNHEY and CDR2 SVGAGI. The CDR3 loop is CASRDTGQVGNEQYF. CDR3 bases: TGTGCCAGCAGGGACACGGGACAGGTGGGGAACGAGCAGTACTTC.

The J gene is TRBJ2-7, the V gene TRBV5-6; D remains unclear. CDR3 length equals 15 residues. The ends were cut back, 2 bases at V and 1 base at J, with 13 bases in the middle. CDR1 SGHDT and CDR2 YYEEEE come from the germline V gene. CDR3 amino acids: CASSFGSQSSYEQYF. CDR3 in DNA: TGTGCCAGCAGCTTCGGGTCACAATCTTCCTACGAGCAGTACTTC.

This clone was detected only once. J is TRBJ2-3 and V is TRBV11-3; D is uncertain. Looked up from germline, CDR1 is SGHNT and CDR2 is YENEEA. V was cut by 0 bases and J by 9 bases, with 10 bases left in between. The CDR3 covers 13 residues. In nucleotides, the CDR3 is TGTGCCAGCAGCTTAGAACGAGGAGACACGCAGTATTTT. It encodes CASSLERGDTQYF.

J is TRBJ2-3 and V is TRBV7-2; tentatively, D is TRBD2 (6 bases). CDR3 length: 15 residues. From germline, CDR1 is SGHTA and CDR2 FQGNSA. V lost 1 base and J lost 2, with 10 bases in between. As DNA, the CDR3 is TGTGCCAGCAGCTTAGTAGGCGGGGTCACAGATACGCAGTATTTT. This sequence encodes CASSLVGGVTDTQYF.

The gene calls are TRBV5-5 and TRBJ1-6; TRBD1 agrees at 10 bases. Germline values: CDR1 SGHKS, CDR2 YYEKEE (reference sequence). V gave up 2 bases and J gave up 10 bases; unmatched junction bases: 12. The CDR3 is 17 amino acids. In DNA, the CDR3 is TGTGCCAGCAGCTTCTTCATGACCGGGACAGGGGCCTCACCCCTCCACTTT. It codes for CASSFFMTGTGASPLHF.

The chain couples TRBV5-1 to TRBJ1-2, with 10 bases fitting TRBD1. The CDR3 contains 16 residues. Germline V gives CDR1 SGHRS, CDR2 YFSETQ. Germline trimming cut 4 bases from V and 0 bases from J; bases unmatched to any gene: 6. As DNA, the CDR3 is TGCGCCAGCAGCCCGGACAGGGGGTTAGCTAACTATGGCTACACCTTC. It codes for CASSPDRGLANYGYTF.

The J gene is TRBJ1-5, the V gene TRBV28; TRBD1 agrees at 8 bases. V lost 5 bases, J lost 13 bases, and 4 bases stayed unmatched. The CDR3 runs 11 residues. Germline assignment: CDR1 MDHEN and CDR2 SYDVKM. The chain's CDR3 is CASSARQGQHF. The CDR3 DNA reads as TGTGCCAGCAGTGCCCGACAGGGGCAGCATTTT.

This chain connects TRBV6-2 or TRBV6-3 to TRBJ2-7; TRBD1 matches 9 bases. The CDR3 contains 13 residues. The germline V gene encodes CDR1 MNHEY and CDR2 SVGEGT. The V segment lost 7 bases and the J segment 5 bases; nucleotides outside the gene matches: 6. DNA of the CDR3: TGTGCCAGCACCCCGGGACAGGGCCACGAGCAGTACTTC. Amino acid sequence: CASTPGQGHEQYF.

The chain employs TRBV13 and TRBJ1-5; D uncertain. The CDR3 covers 12 residues. Germline CDR1 reads PRHDT; CDR2 reads FYEKMQ (reference sequence). The V end was cut by 3 bases, the J end by 7 bases, with 7 bases between. The CDR3 protein is CASSLGRQPQHF. The CDR3 region has the DNA TGTGCCAGCAGCTTGGGCCGCCAGCCCCAGCATTTT.

This clone was counted once. The chain links TRBV10-3 to TRBJ2-2, with 7 positions matching TRBD2. The CDR3 is 13 residues long. After removal of 11 bases from V and 5 bases from J, the junction contained 8 bases not matched to a gene. Germline V lookup: CDR1 ENHRY, CDR2 SYGVKD. CDR3 loop: CAVAGRATGELFF. In DNA form, the CDR3 reads TGTGCCGTAGCAGGGAGGGCGACCGGGGAGCTGTTTTTT.

The gene calls are TRBV5-1 and TRBJ1-5, with D tentatively TRBD1 (6 bases). V gave up 4 bases and J gave up 0 bases, with 11 bases separating them. The CDR3 covers 15 residues. From germline, CDR1 is SGHRS and CDR2 YFSETQ. The CDR3 here is CASSLAGVSNQPQHF. CDR3 in DNA: TGCGCCAGCAGCCTTGCAGGGGTTAGCAATCAGCCCCAGCATTTT.

The chain uses TRBV7-2 and TRBJ1-5; D is uncertain. The germline gives CDR1 SGHTA, CDR2 FQGNSA. This CDR3 spans 14 amino acids. V was pared by 2 bases and J by 7 bases, with 12 bases between. In DNA form, the CDR3 reads TGTGCCAGCAGCTTATCCGGGGAGATGCAGCCCCAGCATTTT. Translating it yields CASSLSGEMQPQHF.

The V gene is TRBV29-1, the J gene TRBJ2-7; D perhaps matches TRBD1 (6 bases). The CDR3 has 11 residues. The germline V gene encodes CDR1 SQVTM and CDR2 ANQGSEA. V was trimmed by 6 bases and J by 4 bases, leaving 10 bases between them. The CDR3 spells CSVGQFYEQYF. The CDR3 nucleotides are TGCAGCGTGGGACAATTTTACGAGCAGTACTTC.

V and J are TRBV10-3 and TRBJ2-1, with 15 bases fitting TRBD2. CDR1 is ENHRY, CDR2 SYGVKD, per germline. The CDR3 sequence is 15 residues long. The ends lost 7 bases at V and 5 bases at J; junction bases unmatched: 3. The CDR3 DNA follows: TGTGCCATCACCGGGACTAGCGGGGGGAACAATGAGCAGTTCTTC. Protein: CAITGTSGGNNEQFF.

The CDR3 spells CASSYSPGTGGNEQFF. The DNA for the CDR3 is TGTGCCAGCAGTTACTCCCCCGGGACAGGGGGCAATGAGCAGTTCTTC. The V gene is TRBV6-6, the J gene TRBJ2-1; 11 bases agree with TRBD1. This CDR3 is 16 amino acids long. Germline CDR1 is MNHNY and CDR2 is SVGAGI (reference sequence). Trimming cost V 0 bases and J 6 bases; bases outside gene matches: 4.

The J gene is TRBJ1-6, the V gene TRBV9; 7 nucleotides line up with TRBD1. The CDR3 consists of 14 residues. J was trimmed by 8 bases and V by 4 bases; bases with no gene match: 6. Germline V lookup: CDR1 SGDLS, CDR2 YYNGEE. CDR3 bases: TGTGCCAGCAGCTCATACAGGGGCCATTCACCCCTCCACTTT. Translation: CASSSYRGHSPLHF.

V usage is TRBV4-3 and J usage is TRBJ1-2; possibly TRBD1 for D (5 bases). The CDR3 is 15 amino acids. With 0 bases removed from V and 8 bases from J, the gap between germline ends came to 16 bases. Germline V gene lookup returns CDR1 LGHNA and CDR2 YSLEER. The CDR3 nucleotides read TGCGCCAGCAGCCAAGATTGGGGCACCCTCGGAGGCTACACCTTC. Translation gives CASSQDWGTLGGYTF.

The genes are TRBV2 and TRBJ1-3, with TRBD1 identical over 11 bases. V lost 5 bases, J lost 3 bases, and 6 bases stayed unmatched. The CDR3 sequence is 16 residues long. Looked up from germline, CDR1 is SNHLY and CDR2 is FYNNEI. In DNA form, the CDR3 reads TGTGCCAGCAGTCCCGGACAGGGGGCGCTTGGAAACACCATATATTTT. Protein product: CASSPGQGALGNTIYF.

CDR3 protein: CASSWTLGGGTYQETQYF. The CDR3 coding sequence is TGTGCCAGCAGCTGGACCCTTGGCGGGGGCACGTACCAAGAGACCCAGTACTTC. The J gene is TRBJ2-5, the V gene TRBV5-5; weak D call: TRBD2 (7 bases). The germline V and J ends were trimmed by 3 bases and 0 bases, with 21 bases remaining between them. Germline V gene lookup returns CDR1 SGHKS and CDR2 YYEKEE (reference sequence). The CDR3 extends over 18 amino acids.